Reported below is one T cell receptor beta chain. These data belong to a study of PD-L1 blockade in urothelial cancer. The assay was immunoSEQ multiplex PCR, and TCRdb's table has in-frame clones only and misses some. The profile shows some 45,000 clones, nearly 90% of them singletons. As for time point: pretreatment peripheral blood. The CDR3 is 15 amino acids. After removal of 5 bases from V and 5 bases from J, the junction contained 5 bases not matched to a gene. Looked up from germline, CDR1 is SGHAT and CDR2 is FQNNGV. The sample was PBMCs, taken around atezolizumab (anti-PD-L1) treatment. This chain joins TRBV11-2 and TRBJ2-1, with 11 bases that match TRBD2. The receptor's source is a donor at least 40 years old with urothelial cancer. For the CDR3, the DNA is TGTGCCAGCAGCACCGGGACTAGCGGAAACAATGAGCAGTTCTTC. Amino acids: CASSTGTSGNNEQFF.